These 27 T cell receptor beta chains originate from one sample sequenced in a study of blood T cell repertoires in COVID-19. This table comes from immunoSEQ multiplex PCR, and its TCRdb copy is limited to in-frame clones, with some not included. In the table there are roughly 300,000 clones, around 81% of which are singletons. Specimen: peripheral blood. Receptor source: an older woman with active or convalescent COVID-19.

The CDR3 DNA reads TGTGCCAGCAGCTTAGTCCCGGAGACAGGGGTTAACTATGGCTACACCTTC. This translates into CASSLVPETGVNYGYTF. This chain uses TRBV7-2 with TRBJ1-2; 8 positions match TRBD1. Germline CDR1 SGHTA, CDR2 FQGNSA. V lost 1 base, J lost 1 base, and 8 bases stayed unmatched. This CDR3 comprises 17 residues.

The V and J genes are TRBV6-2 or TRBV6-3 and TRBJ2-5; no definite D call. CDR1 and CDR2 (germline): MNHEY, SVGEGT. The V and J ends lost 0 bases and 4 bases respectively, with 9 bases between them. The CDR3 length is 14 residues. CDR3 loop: CASSYSGLRETQYF. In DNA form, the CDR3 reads TGTGCCAGCAGTTACTCCGGGTTGCGAGAGACCCAGTACTTC.

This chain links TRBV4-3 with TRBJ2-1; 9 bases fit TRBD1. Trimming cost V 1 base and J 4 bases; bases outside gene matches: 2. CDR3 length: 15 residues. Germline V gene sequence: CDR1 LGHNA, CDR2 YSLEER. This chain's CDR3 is CASSQAGTGYNEQFF. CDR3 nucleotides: TGCGCCAGCAGCCAAGCTGGGACAGGGTACAATGAGCAGTTCTTC.

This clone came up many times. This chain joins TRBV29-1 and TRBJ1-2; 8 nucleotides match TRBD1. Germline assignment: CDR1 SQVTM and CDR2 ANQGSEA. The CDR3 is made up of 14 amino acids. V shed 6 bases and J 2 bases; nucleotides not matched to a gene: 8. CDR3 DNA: TGCAGCGTCAAATACAGGGGGGGCAACTATGGCTACACCTTC. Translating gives CSVKYRGGNYGYTF.

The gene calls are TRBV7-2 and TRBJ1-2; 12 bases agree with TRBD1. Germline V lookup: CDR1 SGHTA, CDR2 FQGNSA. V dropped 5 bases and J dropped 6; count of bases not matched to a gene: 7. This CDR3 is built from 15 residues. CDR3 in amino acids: CASSKPGQGAHGYTF. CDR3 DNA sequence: TGTGCCAGCAGCAAGCCGGGACAGGGGGCTCATGGCTACACCTTC.

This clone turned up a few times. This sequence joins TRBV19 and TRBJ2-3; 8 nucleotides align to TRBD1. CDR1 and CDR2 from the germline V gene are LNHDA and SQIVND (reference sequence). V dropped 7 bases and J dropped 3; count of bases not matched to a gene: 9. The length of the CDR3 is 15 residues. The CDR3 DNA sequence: TGTGCCAGTACGGCGACAGGGGCGCGGACAGATACGCAGTATTTT. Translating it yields CASTATGARTDTQYF.

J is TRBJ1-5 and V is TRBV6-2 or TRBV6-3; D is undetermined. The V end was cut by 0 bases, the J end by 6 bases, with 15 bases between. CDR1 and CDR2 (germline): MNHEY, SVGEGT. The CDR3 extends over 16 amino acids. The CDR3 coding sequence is TGTGCCAGCAGTTACTCGGGATTTCCCCGGGGTCAGCCCCAGCATTTT. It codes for CASSYSGFPRGQPQHF.

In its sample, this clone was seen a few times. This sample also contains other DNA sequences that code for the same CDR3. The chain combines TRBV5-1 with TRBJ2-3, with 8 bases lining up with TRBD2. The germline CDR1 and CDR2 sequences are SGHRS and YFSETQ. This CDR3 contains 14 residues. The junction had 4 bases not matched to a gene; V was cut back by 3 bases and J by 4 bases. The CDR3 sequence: CASSSSGGSDTQYF. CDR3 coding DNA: TGCGCCAGCAGCTCCAGCGGGGGCTCAGATACGCAGTATTTT.

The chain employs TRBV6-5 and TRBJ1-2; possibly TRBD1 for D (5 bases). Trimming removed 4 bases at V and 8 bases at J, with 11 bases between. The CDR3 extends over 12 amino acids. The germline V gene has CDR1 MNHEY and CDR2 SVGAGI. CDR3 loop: CASSSQGLGYTF. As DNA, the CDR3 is TGTGCCAGCAGTTCCCAGGGTTTGGGCTACACCTTC.

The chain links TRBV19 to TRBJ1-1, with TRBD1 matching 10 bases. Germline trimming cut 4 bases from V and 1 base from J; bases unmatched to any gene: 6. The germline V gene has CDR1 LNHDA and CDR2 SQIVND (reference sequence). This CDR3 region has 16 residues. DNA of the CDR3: TGTGCCAGTAGTACCGGGACAGGGGTCAGGAACACTGAAGCTTTCTTT. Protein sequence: CASSTGTGVRNTEAFF.

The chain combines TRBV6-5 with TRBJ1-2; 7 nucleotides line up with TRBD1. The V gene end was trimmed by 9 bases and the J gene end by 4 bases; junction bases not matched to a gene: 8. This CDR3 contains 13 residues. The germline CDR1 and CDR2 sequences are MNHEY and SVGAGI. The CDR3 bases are TGTGCCAGGCTAAAGGACAGGTTCTATGGCTACACCTTC. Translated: CARLKDRFYGYTF.

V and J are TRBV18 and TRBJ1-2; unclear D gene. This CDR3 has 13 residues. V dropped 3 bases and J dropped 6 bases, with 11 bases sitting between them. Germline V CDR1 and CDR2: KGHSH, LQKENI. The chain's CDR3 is CASSPPSRDGYTF. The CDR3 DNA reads TGTGCCAGCTCACCGCCCTCCCGGGATGGCTACACCTTC.

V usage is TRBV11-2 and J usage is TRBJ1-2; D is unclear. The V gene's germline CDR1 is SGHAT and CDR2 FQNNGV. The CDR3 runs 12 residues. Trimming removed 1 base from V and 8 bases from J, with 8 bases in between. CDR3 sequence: CASSLGSRGYTF. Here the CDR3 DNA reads TGTGCCAGCAGCTTAGGATCGAGGGGCTACACCTTC.

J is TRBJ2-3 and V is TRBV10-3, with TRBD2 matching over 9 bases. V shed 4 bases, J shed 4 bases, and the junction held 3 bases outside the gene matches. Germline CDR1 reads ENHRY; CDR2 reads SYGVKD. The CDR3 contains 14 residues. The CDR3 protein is CAISGGGEADTQYF. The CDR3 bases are TGTGCCATCAGTGGCGGGGGGGAAGCAGATACGCAGTATTTT.

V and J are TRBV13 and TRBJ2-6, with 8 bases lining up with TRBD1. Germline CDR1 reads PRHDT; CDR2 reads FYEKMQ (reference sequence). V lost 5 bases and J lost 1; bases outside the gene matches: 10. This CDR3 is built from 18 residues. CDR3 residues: CASSPRTGRWSGANVLTF. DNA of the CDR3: TGTGCCAGCAGCCCACGGACAGGGAGGTGGTCTGGGGCCAACGTCCTGACTTTC. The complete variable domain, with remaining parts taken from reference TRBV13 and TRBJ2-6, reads AAGVIQSPRHLIKEKRETATLKCYPIPRHDTVYWYQQGPGQDPQFLISFYEKMQSDKGSIPDRFSAQQFSDYHSELNMSSLELGDSALYFCASSPRTGRWSGANVLTFGAGSRLTVL.

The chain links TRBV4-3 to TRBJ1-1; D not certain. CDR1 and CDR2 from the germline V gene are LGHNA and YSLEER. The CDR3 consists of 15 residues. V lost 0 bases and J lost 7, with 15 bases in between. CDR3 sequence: CASSQDRLAFGEAFF. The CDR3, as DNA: TGCGCCAGCAGCCAAGATCGGCTAGCTTTCGGTGAAGCTTTCTTT.

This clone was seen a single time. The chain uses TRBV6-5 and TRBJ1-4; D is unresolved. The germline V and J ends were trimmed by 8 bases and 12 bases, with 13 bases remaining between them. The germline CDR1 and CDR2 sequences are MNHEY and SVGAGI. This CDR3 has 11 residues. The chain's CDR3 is CASHLPGELFF. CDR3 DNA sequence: TGTGCCAGCCACTTACCTGGAGAACTGTTTTTT.

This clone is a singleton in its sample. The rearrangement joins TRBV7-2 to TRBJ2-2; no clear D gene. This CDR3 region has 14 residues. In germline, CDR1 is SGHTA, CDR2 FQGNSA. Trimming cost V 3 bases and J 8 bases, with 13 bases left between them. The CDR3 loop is CASSFVAFRGELFF. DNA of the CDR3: TGTGCCAGCAGCTTCGTCGCCTTCCGGGGGGAGCTGTTTTTT.

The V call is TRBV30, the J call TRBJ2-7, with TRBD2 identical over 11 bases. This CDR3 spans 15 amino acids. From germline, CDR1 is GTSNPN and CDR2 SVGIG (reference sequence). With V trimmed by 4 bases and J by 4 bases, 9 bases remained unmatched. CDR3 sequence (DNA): TGTGCCTGGACTGGGCTAGCGGGGGGAGTATACGAGCAGTACTTC. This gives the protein CAWTGLAGGVYEQYF.

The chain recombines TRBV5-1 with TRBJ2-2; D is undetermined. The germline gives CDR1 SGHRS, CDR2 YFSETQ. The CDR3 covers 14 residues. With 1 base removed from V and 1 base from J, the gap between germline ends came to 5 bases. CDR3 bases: TGCGCCAGCAGCTTGACGGGGAACACCGGGGAGCTGTTTTTT. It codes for CASSLTGNTGELFF.

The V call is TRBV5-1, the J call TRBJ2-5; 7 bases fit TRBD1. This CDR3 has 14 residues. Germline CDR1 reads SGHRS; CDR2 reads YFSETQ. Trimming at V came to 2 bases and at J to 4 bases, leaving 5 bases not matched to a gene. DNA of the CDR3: TGCGCCAGCAGCTTACAGGGGTCCCTAGAGACCCAGTACTTC. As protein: CASSLQGSLETQYF.

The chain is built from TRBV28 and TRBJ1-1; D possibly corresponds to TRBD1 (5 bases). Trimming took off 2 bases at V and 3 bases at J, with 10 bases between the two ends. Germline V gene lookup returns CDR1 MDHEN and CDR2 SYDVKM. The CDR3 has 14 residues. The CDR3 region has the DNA TGTGCCAGCAGTTTAAGGGGTGGTTACACTGAAGCTTTCTTT. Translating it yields CASSLRGGYTEAFF.

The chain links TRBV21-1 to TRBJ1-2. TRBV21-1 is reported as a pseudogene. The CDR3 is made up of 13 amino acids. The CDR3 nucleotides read TGTGCCAGCACGTATAGGAGAAACTATGGCTACACCTTC. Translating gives CASTYRRNYGYTF.

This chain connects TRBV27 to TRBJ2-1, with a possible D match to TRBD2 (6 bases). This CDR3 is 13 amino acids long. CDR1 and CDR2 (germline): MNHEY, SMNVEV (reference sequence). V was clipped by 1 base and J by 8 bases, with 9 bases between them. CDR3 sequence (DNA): TGTGCCAGCAGTTTATTTGGCGGGGATGAGCAGTTCTTC. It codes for CASSLFGGDEQFF.

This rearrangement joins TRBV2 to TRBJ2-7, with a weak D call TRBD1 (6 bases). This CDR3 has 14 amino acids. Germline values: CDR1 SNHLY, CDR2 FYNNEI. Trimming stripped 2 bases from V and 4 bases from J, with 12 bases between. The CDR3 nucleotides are TGTGCCAGCAGTGAACAGGGGACCGGTTACGAGCAGTACTTC. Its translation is CASSEQGTGYEQYF.

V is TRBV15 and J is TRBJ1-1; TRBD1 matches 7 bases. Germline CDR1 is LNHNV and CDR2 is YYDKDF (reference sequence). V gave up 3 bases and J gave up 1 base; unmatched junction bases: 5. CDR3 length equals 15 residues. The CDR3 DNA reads TGTGCCACCAGCAGTCGCCGGACAGGGAACACTGAAGCTTTCTTT. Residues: CATSSRRTGNTEAFF.

CDR3 amino acids: CASTVEHEQFF. The CDR3 coding sequence is TGTGCCAGCACCGTTGAGCATGAGCAGTTCTTC. V is TRBV2 and J is TRBJ2-1; no reliable D call. Germline CDR1 and CDR2: SNHLY and FYNNEI. With 7 bases removed from V and 8 bases from J, the gap between germline ends came to 9 bases. This CDR3 spans 11 amino acids.